Included here is one T cell receptor (beta chain) sequence, with context. The antigen remains undetermined. The read terminates 3 residues ahead of where the CDR3 ends, so the germline J gene completes it. All donors had a single incident cervical HPV16 infection, not prevalent. Per the germline V gene, CDR1 is SEHNR and CDR2 is FQNEAQ (reference sequence). Trimming cost V 5 bases and J 6 bases; bases outside gene matches: 11. The CDR3 spans 15 residues. The data originate from a study of T cells in women clearing cervical HPV infection. Across the study: No precancer developed; the control's incident HPV16 infection cleared within 12 months. Study results and limitations: CIN3+ cases had significantly higher TCR repertoire richness than controls, but evenness did not differ.

The assay was immunoSEQ multiplex PCR, and TCRdb's table has in-frame clones only and misses some. Reported are more than 30,000 clones; the ten largest clones contain roughly 1.6%. This chain links TRBV7-9 with TRBJ2-7; TRBD1 agrees at 9 bases. What was sequenced was blood buffy coat. This clonotype was obtained from a woman between 18 and 70 years old with a cervical HPV16 infection that either progressed to CIN3+ or cleared (not recorded which). The CDR3 spells CASSRFATGGSEQYF. CDR3 DNA, as far as it was read: TGTGCCAGCAGCCGGTTTGCCACAGGGGGCTCCGAG. The full variable domain, its missing parts supplied by reference TRBV7-9 and TRBJ2-7, is DTGVSQNPRHKITKRGQNVTFRCDPISEHNRLYWYRQTLGQGPEFLTYFQNEAQLEKSRLLSDRFSAERPKGSFSTLEIQRTEQGDSAMYLCASSRFATGGSEQYFGPGTRLTVT.